This record looks at one TCR beta chain sequence and its context. The antigen it recognizes is unknown. One base away there is no much larger clone; base qualities are not given. The data belong to a study of T cell responses to AZD1222 COVID-19 vaccine (dated by TCRdb to the early 2020s). With regard to the full study: TCR sequencing covered more than 230 trial participants: 200 to 220 given two doses of AZD1222 and 26 given two doses of MenACWY control vaccine. Enrollment into the trials was organized by age into subgroups of 18-55, 56-69 and 70-plus years, and those subgroups contained approximately 150, 30 and 60 TCR-sequenced participants, respectively. The full study reports these points: Reportedly, almost half of the unique spike-specific TCRs recognized epitopes lying outside the regions that are mutated in the B.1.351 and B.1.1.7 variants. Spike-specific TCR breadth and depth rose significantly after two AZD1222 doses compared with day 0 and with MenACWY recipients. Participants were mostly white British, with more females than males. The authors suggested clonal diversity may have been underestimated. The whole spike protein was spanned by vaccine-associated CD4 TCRs, and dominant responses were seen in regions 160-218 and 743-854. In the small 56-69-year group, the increase in depth fell short of significance, most likely because of low power. Conclusions about previously exposed vaccinees are limited because only five to seven AZD1222 recipients were SARS-CoV-2 seropositive at baseline. Because no day 14 peak-response samples were available, repertoires were characterized only after the peak T cell response.

What the time point label conveys for this sample: about 28 days (+/-7) after the second vaccine dose. Because spike-specific TCR depth and breadth did not differ between the two schedules, AZD1222 recipients who got a second dose at roughly 4 weeks were pooled with those who got a second dose at roughly 12 weeks. Samples from vaccinated people were obtained from the UK trials COV001 and COV002, which included a single-blind randomized controlled phase 2/3 trial of AZD1222 (ChAdOx1 nCoV-19) in healthy adults. For TCRbeta chain sequencing, PBMC samples from trial participants were taken at day 0 and at day 28 after the second dose. The CDR3 regions of human TCRbeta chains were analyzed by immunosequencing. On the study's bioinformatics: TCRs in the repertoires were matched against a reference library of SARS-CoV-2-specific TCRs that had been generated with the MIRA antigen-specificity platform. Breadth was defined as the fraction of unique TCRs that were SARS-CoV-2-associated. Depth was defined as the fraction of total T cells that were SARS-CoV-2-associated. Using the MIRA data, every spike-specific TCR was mapped to the spike region that the TCR reacted to and assigned to either a CD4 or a CD8 class. Log10-transformed breadth and depth values were compared by one-way ANOVA with Sidak's multiple comparisons tests. As stored in TCRdb, this immuneACCESS dataset retains in-frame rearrangements with V and J assigned. A fraction of the clones does not appear; measured against another copy, unresolved V genes explain less than half of the discrepancy, and the remainder lacks a known reason. V and J calls plus clone size are reproduced from that table; the DNA served to infer D and trimming. In all, the sample holds tens of thousands of clones, and around 90% of those were seen once. The biggest ten clones account for roughly 3% of the sample.

CDR1 and CDR2 are drawn from the germline V gene (reference sequence): SEHNR, FQNEAQ. V loses 2 bases at its end and J loses 4 bases; junction bases beyond the gene matches: 8. The CDR3, cysteine through phenylalanine, is 16 amino acids long. The retained sequence is limited to the CDR3, 48 bases, with the frame set at the first base. The chain employs TRBV7-9 and TRBJ2-1, with 7 bases matching TRBD2. This sequence was found in an adult who received the AZD1222 COVID-19 vaccine. The specimen was peripheral blood, collected 28 days after the second AZD1222 dose. The DNA sequence follows: TGTGCCAGCAGCTTATCGTCTAGCGGAAAGTACAATGAGCAGTTCTTC. Translation gives CASSLSSSGKYNEQFF.